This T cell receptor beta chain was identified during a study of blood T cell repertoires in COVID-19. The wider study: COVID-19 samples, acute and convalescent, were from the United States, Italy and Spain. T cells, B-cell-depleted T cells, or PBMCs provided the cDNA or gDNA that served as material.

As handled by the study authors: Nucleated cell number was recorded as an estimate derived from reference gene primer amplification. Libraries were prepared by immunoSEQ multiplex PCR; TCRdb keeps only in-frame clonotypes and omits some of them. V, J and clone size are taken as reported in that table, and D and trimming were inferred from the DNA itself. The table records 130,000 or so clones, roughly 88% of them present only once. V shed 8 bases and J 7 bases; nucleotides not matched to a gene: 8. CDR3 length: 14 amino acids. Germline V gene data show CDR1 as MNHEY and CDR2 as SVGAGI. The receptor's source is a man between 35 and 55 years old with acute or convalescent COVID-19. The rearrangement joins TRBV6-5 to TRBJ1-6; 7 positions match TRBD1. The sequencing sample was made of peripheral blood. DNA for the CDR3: TGTGCCAGCGGAGAGACAGGGAACAATTCACCCCTCCACTTT. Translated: CASGETGNNSPLHF.